The 21 T cell receptor beta chains in this list originate from one sample, sequenced in a study of identical twins. MiXCR was run by TCRdb on the 5' RACE reads, yielding one entry per CDR3 protein. The repertoire holds fewer than 650,000 distinct CDR3 sequences, over 8.5% seen once, with under 3.5% in the top ten. These same records also appear under a second study, on yellow fever vaccine responses in identical twins.

Sequenced: PBMCs. These receptors were obtained from a woman aged 18-30 years in good health.

There are many counts of this clonotype. This rearrangement joins TRBV9 to TRBJ2-1; D is unresolved. The CDR3 totals 14 residues. Per germline, CDR1 SGDLS and CDR2 YYNGEE. The V end was cut by 0 bases, the J end by 2 bases, with 6 bases between. The CDR3 loop is CASSVASTYNEQFF. The CDR3 region has the DNA TGTGCCAGCAGCGTAGCCTCTACCTACAATGAGCAGTTCTTC.

The rearrangement uses TRBV27 and TRBJ2-7, with 8 bases fitting TRBD1. The germline V gene has CDR1 MNHEY and CDR2 SMNVEV (reference sequence). The CDR3 sequence is 14 residues long. With 3 bases clipped from V and 5 bases from J, the junction kept 6 bases outside the gene matches. CDR3 coding DNA: TGTGCCAGCAGTTTCCGGACAGGGCACAACGAGCAGTACTTC. Translated, it gives CASSFRTGHNEQYF.

Only a few counts were recorded for this clonotype. This chain connects TRBV3-1 to TRBJ1-2; no firm D call. CDR1 is LGHDT, CDR2 YNNKEL, per germline (reference sequence). This CDR3 has 16 amino acids. Trimming removed 3 bases at V and 5 bases at J, with 19 bases between. The CDR3 coding sequence is TGTGCCAGCAGCCATCCTCTGTCTGGAGGGAGGTATGGCTACACCTTC. Translating it yields CASSHPLSGGRYGYTF.

V usage is TRBV5-1 and J usage is TRBJ2-2; 7 nucleotides agree with TRBD1. V shed 4 bases, J shed 2 bases, and the junction held 5 bases outside the gene matches. Per the germline V gene, CDR1 is SGHRS and CDR2 is YFSETQ. This CDR3 is 15 amino acids long. CDR3 sequence reads: CASSPGDRNTGELFF. The CDR3 coding sequence is TGCGCCAGCAGCCCAGGGGACAGAAACACCGGGGAGCTGTTTTTT.

The J gene is TRBJ2-7, the V gene TRBV4-2; tentatively, D is TRBD1 (6 bases). V lost 1 base to trimming and J lost 0 bases, with 10 bases between them. CDR3 length equals 15 residues. Germline-derived CDR1 and CDR2 are LGHNA and YNFKEQ. As DNA, the CDR3 is TGTGCCAGCAGCCAAGTCGGGGACACCTCCTACGAGCAGTACTTC. It yields the protein CASSQVGDTSYEQYF.

In its sample, this clonotype was seen many times. The J gene is TRBJ2-2, the V gene TRBV4-1; TRBD1 aligns across 9 bases. Looked up from germline, CDR1 is MGHRA and CDR2 is YSYEKL. This CDR3 comprises 16 residues. The ends lost 2 bases at V and 7 bases at J; junction bases unmatched: 8. As DNA, the CDR3 is TGCGCCAGCAGCCAATTGGGACAGGGTGAAAACGGGGAGCTGTTTTTT. Translation: CASSQLGQGENGELFF.

There are many counts of this clonotype. J is TRBJ2-1 and V is TRBV9; D is ambiguous. CDR1 is SGDLS, CDR2 YYNGEE, per germline. The CDR3 sequence is 11 residues long. V lost 3 bases and J lost 6, with 4 bases in between. CDR3 coding DNA: TGTGCCAGCAGCGCCAGCAATGAGCAGTTCTTC. Encoded protein: CASSASNEQFF.

This clonotype was found many times. V and J are TRBV5-1 and TRBJ2-3; D may be TRBD2 (5 bases). Germline values: CDR1 SGHRS, CDR2 YFSETQ. The germline V and J ends were trimmed by 6 bases and 5 bases, with 16 bases remaining between them. The CDR3 runs 14 residues. The DNA for the CDR3 is TGCGCCAGCACCGCTGGCTCCCGGGGAGATACGCAGTATTTT. Amino acid sequence: CASTAGSRGDTQYF.

The chain couples TRBV29-1 to TRBJ2-7, with D maybe TRBD2 (5 bases). CDR3 length: 15 residues. Germline assignment: CDR1 SQVTM and CDR2 ANQGSEA. V was clipped by 0 bases and J by 3 bases, with 15 bases between them. The CDR3 here is CSVEDQGWTGYEQYF. The CDR3 DNA is TGCAGCGTTGAAGATCAAGGTTGGACTGGCTACGAGCAGTACTTC.

The sample holds many counts of this clonotype. CDR3 nucleotide sequence: TGCAGTGCTAGGGCGGCAACAGGGAGCTACGAGCAGTACTTC. This sequence encodes CSARAATGSYEQYF. The chain links TRBV20-1 to TRBJ2-7; weak D call: TRBD1 (6 bases). Germline V gene lookup returns CDR1 DFQATT and CDR2 SNEGSKA (reference sequence). V lost 3 bases, J lost 3 bases, and 15 bases lay in between. The CDR3 is 14 amino acids.

This clonotype came up many times. This sequence joins TRBV5-1 and TRBJ1-1; TRBD1 is a possible D gene (5 bases). Trimming cost V 7 bases and J 1 base, with 11 bases left between them. From germline, CDR1 is SGHRS and CDR2 YFSETQ. The CDR3 totals 13 residues. In DNA, the CDR3 is TGCGCCAGCTCCGCGGGGGAGAACACTGAAGCTTTCTTT. It is translated as CASSAGENTEAFF.

With regard to this clonotype: The junction departs from the called germline gene at one end, perhaps through a read error. V usage is TRBV27 and J usage is TRBJ1-5; no clear D. The CDR3 covers 12 residues. Germline V gene lookup returns CDR1 MNHEY and CDR2 SMNVEV (reference sequence). The CDR3 spells CASSNPYQPQHF. CDR3 coding DNA: TGTGCCAGCAGTAACCCCTATCAGCCTCAGCATTTT.

Many counts were recorded for this clonotype. This sequence joins TRBV6-1 and TRBJ2-2, with no clear D. This CDR3 spans 15 amino acids. Trimming stripped 5 bases from V and 0 bases from J, with 10 bases between. Germline V gives CDR1 MNHNS, CDR2 SASEGT. CDR3 protein: CASSPRRTNTGELFF. The CDR3 DNA follows: TGTGCCAGCAGTCCCCGACGGACGAACACCGGGGAGCTGTTTTTT.

This clonotype has ten or more counts. The rearrangement links TRBV9 to TRBJ1-1; no clear D. V was shortened by 0 bases and J by 1 base, with 10 bases between the two germline ends. In germline, CDR1 is SGDLS, CDR2 YYNGEE. The CDR3 totals 15 residues. CDR3 sequence: CASSVGGWGNTEAFF. In DNA, the CDR3 is TGTGCCAGCAGCGTAGGTGGGTGGGGGAACACTGAAGCTTTCTTT.

This clonotype was seen ten or more times. This chain links TRBV6-2 or TRBV6-3 with TRBJ2-3; weak D call: TRBD1 (6 bases). V lost 0 bases to trimming and J lost 4 bases, with 20 bases between them. CDR3 length equals 18 residues. Germline V gives CDR1 MNHEY, CDR2 SVGEGT. The CDR3: CASSYSRRFGRGSDTQYF. As DNA, the CDR3 is TGTGCCAGCAGTTACTCGCGACGGTTTGGCAGGGGATCAGATACGCAGTATTTT.

In its sample, this clonotype was seen a few times. This chain links TRBV12-3 or TRBV12-4 with TRBJ1-1; D call uncertain. This CDR3 region has 15 residues. Between the trimmed V and J ends, which lost 6 bases and 2 bases, there was a span of 16 bases. CDR3 amino acids: CASSPPVAANTEAFF. The DNA of the CDR3 is TGTGCCAGCAGCCCCCCCGTCGCGGCAAACACTGAAGCTTTCTTT.

CDR3 sequence (DNA): TGTGCCAGCAGCTATAGCGGAAGCTCCTACAATGAGCAGTTCTTC. Protein product: CASSYSGSSYNEQFF. V and J are TRBV7-2 and TRBJ2-1, with TRBD2 as a possible D gene (6 bases). Trimming shortened V by 4 bases and J by 0 bases, and 10 bases separated the two germline ends. The CDR3 loop spans 15 amino acids. Germline-derived CDR1 and CDR2 are SGHTA and FQGNSA.

This clonotype occurred a few times. The chain is built from TRBV6-1 and TRBJ1-1, with D unresolved. Trimming removed 0 bases at V and 11 bases at J, with 16 bases between. The CDR3 contains 14 residues. Germline assignment: CDR1 MNHNS and CDR2 SASEGT. CDR3 loop: CASSEARRVAGAFF. In DNA form, the CDR3 reads TGTGCCAGCAGTGAAGCGCGTCGCGTGGCTGGGGCTTTCTTT.

The genes are TRBV20-1 and TRBJ2-1; possible D gene TRBD1, 5 bases. This CDR3 contains 12 residues. Germline loops: CDR1 DFQATT, CDR2 SNEGSKA (reference sequence). Trimming removed 3 bases from V and 14 bases from J, with 17 bases in between. The CDR3: CSARAPKQGEFF. CDR3 nucleotides: TGCAGTGCTAGGGCCCCTAAGCAGGGCGAGTTCTTC.

In its sample, this clonotype was seen a few times. The V call is TRBV11-2, the J call TRBJ1-2; tentatively, D is TRBD1 (6 bases). CDR1 and CDR2 from the germline V gene are SGHAT and FQNNGV. The CDR3 loop spans 14 amino acids. The germline V and J ends were trimmed by 5 bases and 4 bases, with 14 bases remaining between them. CDR3 in amino acids: CASSTTGNLYGYTF. The CDR3 DNA follows: TGTGCCAGCAGCACAACAGGGAATCTCTATGGCTACACCTTC.

This clonotype has ten or more counts. V usage is TRBV5-1 and J usage is TRBJ2-2, with D possibly matching TRBD1 (6 bases). V gave up 4 bases and J gave up 1 base, with 8 bases separating them. This CDR3 region has 14 residues. Germline loops: CDR1 SGHRS, CDR2 YFSETQ. CDR3 DNA sequence: TGCGCCAGCAGCCCGGGACAGAACACCGGGGAGCTGTTTTTT. Protein sequence: CASSPGQNTGELFF.